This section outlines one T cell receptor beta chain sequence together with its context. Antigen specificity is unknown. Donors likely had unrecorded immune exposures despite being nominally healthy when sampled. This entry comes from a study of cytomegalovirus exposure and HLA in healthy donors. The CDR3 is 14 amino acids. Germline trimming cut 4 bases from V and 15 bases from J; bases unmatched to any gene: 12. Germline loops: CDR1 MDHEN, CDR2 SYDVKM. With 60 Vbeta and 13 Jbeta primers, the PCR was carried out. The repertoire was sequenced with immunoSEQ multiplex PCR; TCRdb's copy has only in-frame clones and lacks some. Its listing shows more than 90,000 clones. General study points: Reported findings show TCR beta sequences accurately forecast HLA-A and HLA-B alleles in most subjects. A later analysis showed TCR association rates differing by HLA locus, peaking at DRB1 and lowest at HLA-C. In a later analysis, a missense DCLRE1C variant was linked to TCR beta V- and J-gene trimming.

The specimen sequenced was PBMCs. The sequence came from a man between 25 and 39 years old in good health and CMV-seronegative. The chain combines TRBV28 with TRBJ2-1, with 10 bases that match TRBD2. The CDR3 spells CASSSASGGVALFF. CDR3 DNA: TGTGCCAGCAGTTCTGCGAGCGGGGGGGTTGCCCTGTTCTTC.